This TCR beta chain was captured by sequencing in a study of T cell repertoires in cytomegalovirus infection. Points from the study as a whole: The cumulative frequency of public TCR beta families distinguished individuals who carried CMV together with the relevant HLA.

This clonotype was counted only a few times. What it binds is unknown. CDR1 and CDR2 from the germline V gene are SGHAT and FQNNGV. The CDR3 covers 16 residues. The ends were cut back, 5 bases at V and 0 bases at J, with 17 bases in the middle. Each CDR3 protein is one row after TCRdb ran MiXCR on the reads. The repertoire consists of 250,000 to 300,000 distinct CDR3 sequences, with more than 20% occurring once and the leading ten covering 14%. This TCR was recovered from a human donor in good health (CMV status not recorded). Some clones in this sample may be carry-over from other donors' samples. The rearrangement joins TRBV11-2 to TRBJ2-7; possibly TRBD2 for D (6 bases). Sequenced sample: PBMCs. The CDR3 region is CASSPQGGVSSYEQYF. The DNA of the CDR3 is TGTGCCAGCAGCCCTCAAGGAGGGGTCTCCTCCTACGAGCAGTACTTC.